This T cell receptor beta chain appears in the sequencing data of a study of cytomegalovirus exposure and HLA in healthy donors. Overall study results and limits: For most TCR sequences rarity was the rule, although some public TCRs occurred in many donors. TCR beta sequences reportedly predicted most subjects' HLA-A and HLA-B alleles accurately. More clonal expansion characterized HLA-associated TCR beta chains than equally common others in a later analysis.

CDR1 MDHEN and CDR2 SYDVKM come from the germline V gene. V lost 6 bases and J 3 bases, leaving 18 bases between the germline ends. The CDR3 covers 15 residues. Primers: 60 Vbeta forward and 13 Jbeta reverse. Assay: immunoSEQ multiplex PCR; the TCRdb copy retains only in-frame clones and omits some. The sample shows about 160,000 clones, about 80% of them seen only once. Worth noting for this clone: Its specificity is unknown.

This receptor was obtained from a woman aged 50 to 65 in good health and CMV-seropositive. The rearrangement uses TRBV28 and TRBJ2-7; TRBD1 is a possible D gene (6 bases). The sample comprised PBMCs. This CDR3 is CASRISDRFNYEQYF. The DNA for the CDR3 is TGTGCCAGCAGGATCTCGGACAGATTTAACTACGAGCAGTACTTC. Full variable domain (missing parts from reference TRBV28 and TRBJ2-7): DVKVTQSSRYLVKRTGEKVFLECVQDMDHENMFWYRQDPGLGLRLIYFSYDVKMKEKGDIPEGYSVSREKKERFSLILESASTNQTSMYLCASRISDRFNYEQYFGPGTRLTVT.